This T cell receptor beta chain comes out of a study of blood T cell repertoires in COVID-19. Across the whole study: Sources were T cells, B-cell-depleted T cells, or PBMCs; the material itself was cDNA or gDNA.

The study drew participants aged about 18 to 89 years from approximately 25 US areas. The data were produced by immunoSEQ multiplex PCR, yet TCRdb's version contains in-frame clones alone and is incomplete. The repertoire has tens of thousands of clones, approximately 82% of them found once; the top ten carry 5.8%. Sequenced: PBMCs or T cells enriched from blood (not recorded which). The source is a woman aged 45-59 years with acute COVID-19.

CDR3 sequence: CASSLDSQSSYEQYF. In DNA form, the CDR3 reads TGTGCCAGCAGCCTCGACAGTCAAAGCTCCTACGAGCAGTACTTC. The chain couples TRBV7-9 to TRBJ2-7; D is possibly TRBD1 (5 bases). The V gene's germline CDR1 is SEHNR and CDR2 FQNEAQ (reference sequence). The CDR3 is made up of 15 amino acids. Trimming took 5 bases from V and 0 from J, leaving 14 bases between them. Based on the CDR3 plus reference TRBV7-9 and TRBJ2-7, the full variable domain is DTGVSQNPRHKITKRGQNVTFRCDPISEHNRLYWYRQTLGQGPEFLTYFQNEAQLEKSRLLSDRFSAERPKGSFSTLEIQRTEQGDSAMYLCASSLDSQSSYEQYFGPGTRLTVT.